Listed below are T cell receptor beta chains from one sample, sequenced in a study of shared clonotypes between healthy human individuals. Using immunoSEQ multiplex PCR, the repertoire was profiled, and TCRdb retains in-frame clones only, with some absent. The data contain about 320,000 clones, around 90% of them seen just once; the ten biggest clones take up roughly 16%. Material: memory CD8+ T cells sorted from blood. The receptor source for this set is a man younger than 35 in good health. The CDR3 runs from the conserved cysteine through the conserved F or W. Fields, in order: J gene, D gene, clone size, V gene, CDR3 DNA, CDR3 protein. A D gene is named only where the DNA matches it firmly. Expanded clones are given a class, and other clones once, few, many or no size at all.

j_call: TRBJ1-2; d_call: NA; clone_size: NA; v_call: TRBV6-5; cdr3_nt: TGTGCCAGCAGTTACTCGAGTGAGGGGATGGCTGGCTACACCTTC; cdr3_aa: CASSYSSEGMAGYTF
j_call: TRBJ2-7; d_call: NA; clone_size: NA; v_call: TRBV7-9; cdr3_nt: TGTGCCAGCAGCGAACTCGCCTACGAGCAGTACTTC; cdr3_aa: CASSELAYEQYF
j_call: TRBJ2-7; d_call: NA; clone_size: NA; v_call: TRBV6-1; cdr3_nt: TGTGCCAGCAGTGCCAGGGGTCCGTACGAGCAGTACTTC; cdr3_aa: CASSARGPYEQYF
j_call: TRBJ2-1; d_call: NA; clone_size: NA; v_call: TRBV5-6; cdr3_nt: TGTGCCAGCAGCTTGGGCAGGGTAAGGGTTAATGAGCAGTTCTTC; cdr3_aa: CASSLGRVRVNEQFF
j_call: TRBJ2-2; d_call: TRBD2; clone_size: NA; v_call: TRBV4-3; cdr3_nt: TGCGCCAGCAGCCAAGAGGGACTAGCGGGAGCCACCGGGGAGCTGTTTTTT; cdr3_aa: CASSQEGLAGATGELFF
j_call: TRBJ1-2; d_call: NA; clone_size: NA; v_call: TRBV7-8; cdr3_nt: TGTGCCAGCAGCTCCGTAACGGAGCTACTCTATGGCTACACCTTC; cdr3_aa: CASSSVTELLYGYTF
j_call: TRBJ2-1; d_call: TRBD2; clone_size: NA; v_call: TRBV7-6; cdr3_nt: TGTGCCAGCAGCTCCCGGCGCGGGGGGCTCTACAATGAGCAGTTCTTC; cdr3_aa: CASSSRRGGLYNEQFF
j_call: TRBJ2-3; d_call: TRBD2; clone_size: NA; v_call: TRBV7-9; cdr3_nt: TGTGCCAGCAGCTCAGTAGCGGGACTCACAGATACGCAGTATTTT; cdr3_aa: CASSSVAGLTDTQYF
j_call: TRBJ1-2; d_call: TRBD1; clone_size: NA; v_call: TRBV6-1; cdr3_nt: TGTGCCAGCAGTGAGACAGGGCGGGTCCTGGACTATGGCTACACCTTC; cdr3_aa: CASSETGRVLDYGYTF
j_call: TRBJ2-5; d_call: TRBD2; clone_size: NA; v_call: TRBV5-4; cdr3_nt: TGTGCCAGCAGCTCCCTTGGGACTAGCGGGAGTTTGGAGACCCAGTACTTC; cdr3_aa: CASSSLGTSGSLETQYF
j_call: TRBJ2-6; d_call: NA; clone_size: NA; v_call: TRBV9; cdr3_nt: TGTGCCAGCAGCGTAGGAATCTCTGGGGCCAACGTCCTGACTTTC; cdr3_aa: CASSVGISGANVLTF
j_call: TRBJ1-2; d_call: TRBD1; clone_size: NA; v_call: TRBV4-1; cdr3_nt: TGCGCCAGCAGCCAGGGGACAGGGCGAGTGTATGGCTACACCTTC; cdr3_aa: CASSQGTGRVYGYTF
j_call: TRBJ1-1; d_call: NA; clone_size: NA; v_call: TRBV15; cdr3_nt: TGTGCCACCAGCAGAGATCGGAGTCCCCTCACTGAAGCTTTCTTT; cdr3_aa: CATSRDRSPLTEAFF
j_call: TRBJ2-4; d_call: NA; clone_size: NA; v_call: TRBV9; cdr3_nt: TGTGCCAGCAGAGGACCTCACACGTCAGGAAACATTCAGTACTTC; cdr3_aa: CASRGPHTSGNIQYF
j_call: TRBJ1-1; d_call: NA; clone_size: NA; v_call: TRBV13; cdr3_nt: TGTGCCAGCAGCTCGACGGATGAGAACACTGAAGCTTTCTTT; cdr3_aa: CASSSTDENTEAFF
j_call: TRBJ2-7; d_call: NA; clone_size: NA; v_call: TRBV29-1; cdr3_nt: TGCAGCGTTGAAGTTGGGCAAGTTGGCTACGAGCAGTACTTC; cdr3_aa: CSVEVGQVGYEQYF
j_call: TRBJ2-7; d_call: NA; clone_size: NA; v_call: TRBV11-2; cdr3_nt: TGTGCCAGCAGCTCCCTGGGAGGGGGCGTCGACGAGCAGTACTTC; cdr3_aa: CASSSLGGGVDEQYF
j_call: TRBJ2-7; d_call: NA; clone_size: NA; v_call: TRBV5-4; cdr3_nt: TGTGCCAGCAGCTTGTATTCGGGACGCCTGTCTAACGAGCAGTACTTC; cdr3_aa: CASSLYSGRLSNEQYF
j_call: TRBJ1-1; d_call: NA; clone_size: NA; v_call: TRBV30; cdr3_nt: TGTGCCTGGAGTGAACTGGGGAACACTGAAGCTTTCTTT; cdr3_aa: CAWSELGNTEAFF
j_call: TRBJ2-2; d_call: NA; clone_size: NA; v_call: TRBV10-3; cdr3_nt: TGTGCCATCCAACCTAGCGCGGGGACCGGGGAGCTGTTTTTT; cdr3_aa: CAIQPSAGTGELFF
j_call: TRBJ1-1; d_call: TRBD1; clone_size: NA; v_call: TRBV7-9; cdr3_nt: TGTGCCAGCAGCCCCCGGGACAGGGGGCTCGCTGAAGCTTTCTTT; cdr3_aa: CASSPRDRGLAEAFF
j_call: TRBJ1-6; d_call: NA; clone_size: NA; v_call: TRBV6-6; cdr3_nt: TGTGCCAGCAGTCGGGACGCGACATCCTATAATTCACCCCTCCACTTT; cdr3_aa: CASSRDATSYNSPLHF
j_call: TRBJ1-2; d_call: NA; clone_size: NA; v_call: TRBV4-2; cdr3_nt: TGTGCCAGCAGCCAGGCAGACATTTTTACTAACTATGGCTACACCTTC; cdr3_aa: CASSQADIFTNYGYTF
j_call: TRBJ2-2; d_call: TRBD1; clone_size: NA; v_call: TRBV2; cdr3_nt: TGTGCCAGCAGTGAGGGACAGGGGGCCGGGGAGCTGTTTTTT; cdr3_aa: CASSEGQGAGELFF
j_call: TRBJ2-7; d_call: NA; clone_size: NA; v_call: TRBV4-1; cdr3_nt: TGCGCCAGCAGCCAGTGGGAGTGGCTTCCCCCTATAAACGAGCAGTACTTC; cdr3_aa: CASSQWEWLPPINEQYF
j_call: TRBJ2-1; d_call: TRBD2; clone_size: NA; v_call: TRBV19; cdr3_nt: TGTGCCAGTAGTATACTAGCGGGAGTTAATGAGCAGTTCTTC; cdr3_aa: CASSILAGVNEQFF
j_call: TRBJ2-2; d_call: NA; clone_size: NA; v_call: TRBV4-1; cdr3_nt: TGCGCCAGCAGCCAAGAAGGGGGGGTAACCGGGGAGCTGTTTTTT; cdr3_aa: CASSQEGGVTGELFF
j_call: TRBJ2-2; d_call: TRBD1; clone_size: NA; v_call: TRBV14; cdr3_nt: TGTGCCAGCAGCCCGTACCAAACAGGGGTGGAAACCGGGGAGCTGTTTTTT; cdr3_aa: CASSPYQTGVETGELFF
j_call: TRBJ1-4; d_call: TRBD1; clone_size: NA; v_call: TRBV5-4; cdr3_nt: TGTGCCAGCAGCCTTAGTGAGACAGGGGGCATCGGTGAAAAACTGTTTTTT; cdr3_aa: CASSLSETGGIGEKLFF
j_call: TRBJ2-3; d_call: NA; clone_size: NA; v_call: TRBV4-1; cdr3_nt: TGCGCCAGCAGCCCGGGCCCGCCAAGGGGGGGACACACAGATACGCAGTATTTT; cdr3_aa: CASSPGPPRGGHTDTQYF
j_call: TRBJ1-1; d_call: NA; clone_size: NA; v_call: TRBV2; cdr3_nt: TGTGCCACTAACGGTGACACTGAAGCTTTCTTT; cdr3_aa: CATNGDTEAFF
j_call: TRBJ1-4; d_call: TRBD1; clone_size: NA; v_call: TRBV5-8; cdr3_nt: TGTGCCAGCAGTTTAAGGGGGCGAGAGGGAAAACTGTTTTTT; cdr3_aa: CASSLRGREGKLFF
j_call: TRBJ2-7; d_call: NA; clone_size: NA; v_call: TRBV5-6; cdr3_nt: TGTGCCAGCAGCTCAACTTTCAGGGGTTCCTACGAGCAGTACTTC; cdr3_aa: CASSSTFRGSYEQYF
j_call: TRBJ2-5; d_call: TRBD2; clone_size: NA; v_call: TRBV2; cdr3_nt: TGTGCCAGCAGTTCTCTAGCGGGAGGGATCCAAGAGACCCAGTACTTC; cdr3_aa: CASSSLAGGIQETQYF
j_call: TRBJ2-1; d_call: NA; clone_size: once; v_call: TRBV9; cdr3_nt: TGTGCCAGCAGCGTAGTGGCTAGCTGGTGGTGGGAGCAGTTCTTC; cdr3_aa: CASSVVASWWWEQFF
j_call: TRBJ1-6; d_call: TRBD1; clone_size: NA; v_call: TRBV5-6; cdr3_nt: TGTGCCAGCAGCTATGGACAGGGTCTACGATCACCCCTCCACTTT; cdr3_aa: CASSYGQGLRSPLHF
j_call: TRBJ1-6; d_call: TRBD1; clone_size: once; v_call: TRBV27; cdr3_nt: TGTGCCAGCAGTTTCTCGACAGGGTCAAATTCACCCCTCCACTTT; cdr3_aa: CASSFSTGSNSPLHF
j_call: TRBJ2-1; d_call: TRBD2; clone_size: NA; v_call: TRBV5-4; cdr3_nt: TGTGCCAGCAGCAACCCCCCGGGACTAGCTAGCTCCTACAATGAGCAGTTCTTC; cdr3_aa: CASSNPPGLASSYNEQFF